This T cell receptor (beta chain) derives from a study of regulatory T cells in long-lasting Graves disease. Whole-study results and caveats: Researchers examined only peripheral blood and not thyroid tissue. Persistent disease preferred TRBV28, TRBJ1-2 and TRBJ2-5; new disease, TRBV20-1 and TRBJ2-1.

In building TCR beta libraries, iRepertoire HTBI primers were used together with Arm-PCR of CDR3 regions. TCRdb re-analysed the multiplex PCR reads in MiXCR, keeping a single row per CDR3 protein. The repertoire holds around 450,000 distinct CDR3 sequences, with about 15% as singletons. Time point described: newly diagnosed GD, antithyroid drugs for less than 3 months. Preparation of the TCR library used RNA extracted from PBMCs. The CDR3 sequence is 14 residues long. V dropped 4 bases and J dropped 1; count of bases not matched to a gene: 2. Germline CDR1 SGHDT, CDR2 YYEEEE. This clonotype appeared many times. What it recognizes is unknown. These data also formed part of another study, on T cells in Graves' hyperthyroidism and ophthalmopathy. That report adds: Together with thyroid ultrasound, orbital computed tomography, serum thyroxine and TRAb, clinical symptoms were used for diagnoses. A first-round RT-PCR of the TCR CDR3 used the HTBI primer set.

This TCR came from a woman in her twenties or thirties with Graves disease. The J gene is TRBJ1-1, the V gene TRBV5-6; 9 nucleotides line up with TRBD1. Sequences were derived from peripheral blood mononuclear cells (PBMCs), sampled at new diagnosis, from a patient treated with antithyroid drugs. CDR3 residues: CASSEGQGNTEAFF. CDR3 DNA: TGTGCCAGCAGCGAGGGACAGGGGAACACTGAAGCTTTCTTT. Based on the CDR3 plus reference TRBV5-6 and TRBJ1-1, the full variable domain is DAGVTQSPTHLIKTRGQQVTLRCSPKSGHDTVSWYQQALGQGPQFIFQYYEEEERQRGNFPDRFSGHQFPNYSSELNVNALLLGDSALYLCASSEGQGNTEAFFGQGTRLTVV.